A selection of T cell receptor beta chains follows, all from one sample in a study of OX40 agonist ivuxolimab in advanced cancers. The repertoire was sequenced with immunoSEQ multiplex PCR; TCRdb's copy has only in-frame clones and lacks some. The table includes tens of thousands of clones, over 70% detected once. Source: CD4+ or CD8+ T cells sorted from blood, taken in a trial of the OX40 agonist ivuxolimab. The source of these receptors is an adult with an advanced solid tumor such as melanoma, head and neck, liver or kidney cancer. CDR3s include the opening cysteine and the closing phenylalanine or tryptophan. A D gene is named only where the DNA matches it firmly. A row's size may be missing; if present it is once, few, many or a size class.

J: TRBJ2-1
size: medium-sized
D: NA
V: TRBV27
CDR3: CASRIAATIYNEQFF
DNA: TGTGCCAGCAGAATAGCGGCGACGATCTACAATGAGCAGTTCTTC

J: TRBJ1-5
size: NA
D: NA
V: TRBV27
CDR3: CASSPRTAAGLSNQPQHF
DNA: TGTGCCAGCAGTCCGCGGACAGCCGCCGGCCTATCCAATCAGCCCCAGCATTTT

J: TRBJ1-1
size: few
D: NA
V: TRBV7-8
CDR3: CASSPTASSEAFF
DNA: TGTGCCAGCAGCCCGACCGCAAGTAGTGAAGCTTTCTTT

J: TRBJ1-1
size: few
D: NA
V: TRBV5-1
CDR3: CASSLVNTEAFF
DNA: TGCGCCAGCAGCTTGGTAAACACTGAAGCTTTCTTT

J: TRBJ2-3
size: NA
D: NA
V: TRBV11-2
CDR3: CASSLAGTPPEDTQYF
DNA: TGTGCCAGCAGCTTAGCCGGGACACCCCCCGAAGATACGCAGTATTTT

J: TRBJ2-3
size: NA
D: NA
V: TRBV27
CDR3: CASSPTRGEPPSTDTQYF
DNA: TGTGCCAGCAGTCCAACCAGGGGGGAACCCCCTAGCACAGATACGCAGTATTTT

J: TRBJ2-1
size: NA
D: TRBD1
V: TRBV7-8
CDR3: CASRESGTGGDYRGDEQFF
DNA: TGTGCCAGCAGAGAATCCGGGACAGGGGGGGACTACCGTGGCGATGAGCAGTTCTTC

J: TRBJ2-7
size: NA
D: TRBD2
V: TRBV13
CDR3: CASSLGRGSYEQYF
DNA: TGTGCCAGCAGCTTAGGGCGGGGGAGCTACGAGCAGTACTTC

J: TRBJ2-1
size: few
D: TRBD2
V: TRBV27
CDR3: CASSKTSREQFF
DNA: TGTGCCAGCAGTAAGACTAGCCGTGAGCAGTTCTTC

J: TRBJ2-7
size: NA
D: NA
V: TRBV4-3
CDR3: CASSLGGQPPLEQYF
DNA: TGCGCCAGCAGCCTCGGAGGACAGCCTCCTCTCGAGCAGTACTTC

J: TRBJ2-7
size: NA
D: TRBD2
V: TRBV15
CDR3: CATSRDRGLAGIEQYF
DNA: TGTGCCACCAGCAGAGATCGGGGACTAGCGGGGATCGAGCAGTACTTC

J: TRBJ1-6
size: NA
D: NA
V: TRBV4-1
CDR3: CASSQERSNSPLHF
DNA: TGCGCCAGCAGCCAAGAGAGGAGCAATTCACCCCTCCACTTT

J: TRBJ2-7
size: NA
D: TRBD2
V: TRBV10-3
CDR3: CAISELAGDGPYEQYF
DNA: TGTGCCATCAGTGAACTAGCGGGAGACGGGCCCTACGAGCAGTACTTC

J: TRBJ1-5
size: NA
D: NA
V: TRBV21-1
CDR3: CASSKGRGAGNQPQHF
DNA: TGTGCCAGCAGCAAAGGTCGGGGGGCAGGGAATCAGCCCCAGCATTTT

J: TRBJ2-1
size: NA
D: TRBD1
V: TRBV25-1
CDR3: CASSEFAGTGDYNEQFF
DNA: TGTGCCAGCAGTGAATTCGCCGGGACAGGGGACTACAATGAGCAGTTCTTC

J: TRBJ2-7
size: NA
D: NA
V: TRBV19
CDR3: CASSILGSSYEQYF
DNA: TGTGCCAGTAGTATTTTGGGGAGCTCCTACGAGCAGTACTTC

J: TRBJ2-7
size: NA
D: NA
V: TRBV13
CDR3: CASSWGTAGEQYF
DNA: TGTGCCAGCAGCTGGGGGACAGCGGGCGAGCAGTACTTC

J: TRBJ2-7
size: NA
D: TRBD1
V: TRBV6-5
CDR3: CAISEGQGAYEQYF
DNA: TGTGCCATCAGTGAGGGGCAGGGGGCTTACGAGCAGTACTTC

J: TRBJ2-7
size: NA
D: NA
V: TRBV11-2
CDR3: CASSFDISYEQYF
DNA: TGTGCCAGCAGCTTCGACATCTCCTACGAGCAGTACTTC

J: TRBJ1-2
size: NA
D: NA
V: TRBV7-9
CDR3: CASSFQGNGYTF
DNA: TGTGCCAGCAGCTTTCAAGGGAACGGCTACACCTTC

J: TRBJ2-1
size: NA
D: TRBD2
V: TRBV10-1
CDR3: CASSETSGGASANEQFF
DNA: TGCGCCAGCAGTGAGACTAGCGGGGGGGCTTCAGCTAATGAGCAGTTCTTC

J: TRBJ2-5
size: NA
D: NA
V: TRBV6-6
CDR3: CASSYGGRHQETQYF
DNA: TGTGCCAGCAGTTACGGGGGCAGGCACCAAGAGACCCAGTACTTC

J: TRBJ1-2
size: NA
D: TRBD1
V: TRBV12-5
CDR3: CASGSPADRGKFGYTF
DNA: TGTGCTAGTGGTTCTCCAGCGGACAGGGGCAAGTTCGGCTACACCTTC

J: TRBJ2-1
size: NA
D: NA
V: TRBV9
CDR3: CASSVSWDGPPYNEQFF
DNA: TGTGCCAGCAGCGTTAGTTGGGACGGACCCCCCTACAATGAGCAGTTCTTC

J: TRBJ1-2
size: NA
D: NA
V: TRBV11-2
CDR3: CASSPSQGISGYTF
DNA: TGTGCCAGCAGCCCTTCCCAGGGTATTTCCGGCTACACCTTC

J: TRBJ2-1
size: NA
D: TRBD2
V: TRBV9
CDR3: CASSVAASGATEQFF
DNA: TGTGCCAGCAGCGTAGCGGCTAGCGGGGCGACAGAGCAGTTCTTC

J: TRBJ2-7
size: NA
D: TRBD2
V: TRBV5-8
CDR3: CASSGGLAGGRRTREQYF
DNA: TGTGCCAGCAGCGGGGGACTAGCGGGAGGGAGGAGGACGAGGGAGCAGTACTTC

J: TRBJ1-2
size: NA
D: NA
V: TRBV7-9
CDR3: CATFPGYGYTF
DNA: TGTGCCACCTTTCCTGGCTATGGCTACACCTTC

J: TRBJ2-7
size: NA
D: NA
V: TRBV6-1
CDR3: CASGDPRVSYEQYF
DNA: TGTGCCAGCGGGGACCCCCGGGTGTCCTACGAGCAGTACTTC

J: TRBJ2-7
size: NA
D: TRBD1
V: TRBV4-1
CDR3: CASSRGPGQTYEQYF
DNA: TGCGCCAGCAGCCGAGGCCCGGGACAGACCTACGAGCAGTACTTC

J: TRBJ2-7
size: NA
D: NA
V: TRBV11-2
CDR3: CASSPQSEQYF
DNA: TGTGCCAGCAGCCCGCAATCGGAACAGTACTTC

J: TRBJ1-2
size: NA
D: NA
V: TRBV7-3
CDR3: CASSLLQGSLDGYTF
DNA: TGTGCCAGCAGCTTACTTCAGGGTTCACTGGATGGCTACACCTTC

J: TRBJ2-7
size: NA
D: NA
V: TRBV9
CDR3: CASSAASPDEQYF
DNA: TGTGCCAGCAGCGCGGCCAGTCCCGACGAGCAGTACTTC

J: TRBJ2-7
size: NA
D: TRBD2
V: TRBV27
CDR3: CASSLLGTSGPYEQYF
DNA: TGTGCCAGCAGTTTATTGGGGACTAGCGGGCCCTACGAGCAGTACTTC

J: TRBJ1-2
size: NA
D: NA
V: TRBV4-1
CDR3: CASSQLGAGYGYTF
DNA: TGCGCCAGCAGCCAGCTAGGGGCTGGGTATGGCTACACCTTC

J: TRBJ2-5
size: many
D: NA
V: TRBV6-6
CDR3: CASSYWPAGETQYF
DNA: TGTGCCAGCAGTTACTGGCCGGCCGGGGAGACCCAGTACTTC

J: TRBJ2-7
size: NA
D: TRBD2
V: TRBV7-9
CDR3: CASSLDGLTGGRDPSEQYF
DNA: TGTGCCAGCAGCTTAGATGGGCTTACGGGCGGGAGGGATCCCTCCGAGCAGTACTTC

J: TRBJ2-3
size: NA
D: NA
V: TRBV18
CDR3: CASSYTARAGTQYF
DNA: TGTGCCAGCTCATACACCGCTAGGGCGGGTACGCAGTATTTT

J: TRBJ2-3
size: few
D: TRBD2
V: TRBV5-1
CDR3: CASSFSGAATDTQYF
DNA: TGCGCCAGCAGCTTCAGCGGGGCGGCGACAGATACGCAGTATTTT

J: TRBJ2-7
size: NA
D: NA
V: TRBV7-9
CDR3: CASSSPGAEQYF
DNA: TGTGCCAGCAGCTCCCCAGGGGCCGAGCAGTACTTC

J: TRBJ2-1
size: NA
D: NA
V: TRBV7-9
CDR3: CASSPYLGDNEQFF
DNA: TGTGCCAGCAGCCCATATCTGGGTGACAATGAGCAGTTCTTC

J: TRBJ1-6
size: NA
D: NA
V: TRBV30
CDR3: CAWTGGRGSPLHF
DNA: TGTGCCTGGACGGGGGGACGCGGTTCACCCCTCCACTTT

J: TRBJ2-5
size: NA
D: NA
V: TRBV27
CDR3: CASSLGESSRETQYF
DNA: TGTGCCAGCAGTTTAGGGGAGAGTTCACGGGAGACCCAGTACTTC

J: TRBJ2-6
size: NA
D: NA
V: TRBV7-6
CDR3: CASSPATSGSGANVLTF
DNA: TGTGCCAGCAGCCCAGCTACATCGGGCTCTGGGGCCAACGTCCTGACTTTC

J: TRBJ1-1
size: NA
D: NA
V: TRBV5-4
CDR3: CASSFYKNTEAFF
DNA: TGTGCCAGCAGCTTTTACAAGAACACTGAAGCTTTCTTT

J: TRBJ2-3
size: NA
D: TRBD2
V: TRBV15
CDR3: CATSTREGSTDTQYF
DNA: TGTGCCACCAGCACGCGGGAGGGGAGCACAGATACGCAGTATTTT